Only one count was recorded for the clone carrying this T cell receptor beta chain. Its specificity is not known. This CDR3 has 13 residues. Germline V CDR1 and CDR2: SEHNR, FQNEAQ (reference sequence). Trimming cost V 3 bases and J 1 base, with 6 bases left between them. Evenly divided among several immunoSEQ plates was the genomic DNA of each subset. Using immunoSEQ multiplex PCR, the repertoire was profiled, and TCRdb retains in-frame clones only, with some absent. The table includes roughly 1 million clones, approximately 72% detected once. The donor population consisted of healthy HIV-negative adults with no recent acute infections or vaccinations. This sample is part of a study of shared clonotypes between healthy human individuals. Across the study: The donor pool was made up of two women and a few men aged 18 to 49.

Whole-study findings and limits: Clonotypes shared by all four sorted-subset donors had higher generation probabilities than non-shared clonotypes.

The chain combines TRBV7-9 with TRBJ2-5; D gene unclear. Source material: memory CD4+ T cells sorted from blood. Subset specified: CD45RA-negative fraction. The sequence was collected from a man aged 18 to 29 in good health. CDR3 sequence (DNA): TGTGCCAGCAGCTTGTCCGGCCAAGAGACCCAGTACTTC. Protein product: CASSLSGQETQYF.